This T cell receptor beta chain was retrieved from a study of shared clonotypes between healthy human individuals. The investigators split CD4+ cells into a CD45RA+ naive subset and a CD45RA-negative memory subset. On this clone: What it binds is not known.

CDR1 SGDLS and CDR2 YYNGEE come from the germline V gene. The CDR3 extends over 13 amino acids. Trimming took 2 bases from V and 1 from J, leaving 6 bases between them. The study, taken as a whole, reports: Represented genetic and exposure-history diversity was restricted by having few donors.

Generated by immunoSEQ multiplex PCR, the TCRdb table keeps only in-frame clones and is missing some. Among some 1,400,000 clones listed, roughly 96% were seen once. The source of this sequence is a man in his thirties or forties in good health. This chain connects TRBV9 to TRBJ2-5; D is unresolved. Sample: naive CD4+ T cells sorted from blood. Sample subset: CD45RA+ positively selected. The DNA of the CDR3 is TGTGCCAGCAGCGTCCTCAGCCAAGAGACCCAGTACTTC. Its protein product is CASSVLSQETQYF.